Below, 20 T cell receptor beta chains from the same sample are listed, as sequenced in a study of response to subunit inactivated influenza vaccine (dated by TCRdb to between 2017 and 2018). Library creation used RT-PCR. TCRdb lists the instrument as Illumina HiSeq 2500. Using fastp at Q25 and MiXCR, TCRdb reprocessed the public reads and kept productive beta chains. Each entry is one CDR3 protein sequence, shown with its most common DNA and genes. This sample lists about 540,000 distinct CDR3 sequences; less than 25% were detected once. The ten largest clones represent 2.5% to 3% of the sample. This sample was also put to use in a study of T cells expressing NK-cell markers. The second study also describes: The TCR beta cDNA libraries were made using 5'RACE template switching, a step that added both a universal primer site and unique molecular identifiers.

The sample was CD4+ T cells sorted from PBMCs, taken 11 to 12 days after vaccination. These receptor sequences come from a man over 45 who received an inactivated influenza vaccine. Donor details come from another sample of the same person, matched by shared clones.

The table lists this clonotype with a few counts. This chain uses TRBV4-1 with TRBJ2-7; D perhaps matches TRBD1 (5 bases). The V end lost 4 bases, the J end lost 2 bases, and 18 bases lay between the germline ends. Looked up from germline, CDR1 is MGHRA and CDR2 is YSYEKL. The CDR3 extends over 16 amino acids. CDR3 protein: CASSPYPQGGTYEQYF. DNA of the CDR3: TGCGCCAGCAGCCCATACCCCCAGGGCGGAACCTACGAGCAGTACTTC.

J is TRBJ1-4 and V is TRBV6-5, with TRBD1 identical over 8 bases. Per the germline V gene, CDR1 is MNHEY and CDR2 is SVGAGI. V shed 3 bases, J shed 6 bases, and the junction held 6 bases outside the gene matches. CDR3 length equals 15 residues. CDR3 sequence reads: CASSYILQGDEKLFF. The CDR3 DNA is TGTGCCAGCAGTTATATTTTACAGGGGGATGAAAAACTGTTTTTT.

This clonotype was counted between two and nine times. The rearrangement links TRBV20-1 to TRBJ1-5; 8 positions agree with TRBD1. Per germline, CDR1 DFQATT and CDR2 SNEGSKA (reference sequence). V shed 2 bases and J 4 bases; nucleotides not matched to a gene: 7. This CDR3 has 15 amino acids. The CDR3 sequence: CSARQGAFYNQPQHF. The CDR3 bases are TGCAGTGCTAGACAGGGGGCCTTCTATAATCAGCCCCAGCATTTT.

The chain carries TRBV29-1 and TRBJ2-1, with TRBD1 as a possible D gene (6 bases). The CDR3 has 14 residues. Germline V gene sequence: CDR1 SQVTM, CDR2 ANQGSEA. V lost 7 bases and J lost 0, with 13 bases in between. CDR3 region: CSGEDRSSYNEQFF. The CDR3 DNA reads as TGCAGCGGGGAAGACAGGAGCTCCTACAATGAGCAGTTCTTC.

The chain employs TRBV14 and TRBJ2-7, with D tentatively TRBD1 or TRBD2 (5 bases each). V was trimmed by 3 bases and J by 4 bases, leaving 16 bases between them. The CDR3 runs 15 residues. Germline loops: CDR1 SGHDN, CDR2 FVKESK. CDR3: CASSQTGRPSYEQYF. The CDR3, as DNA: TGTGCCAGCAGCCAGACGGGACGACCAAGTTACGAGCAGTACTTC. Looking up the rest from reference TRBV14 and TRBJ2-7 gives the full variable domain: EAGVTQFPSHSVIEKGQTVTLRCDPISGHDNLYWYRRVMGKEIKFLLHFVKESKQDESGMPNNRFLAERTGGTYSTLKVQPAELEDSGVYFCASSQTGRPSYEQYFGPGTRLTVT.

The J gene is TRBJ2-7, the V gene TRBV29-1, with TRBD2 as a possible D gene (5 bases). The V end lost 5 bases, the J end lost 0 bases, and 11 bases lay between the germline ends. The germline CDR1 and CDR2 sequences are SQVTM and ANQGSEA. This CDR3 spans 13 amino acids. CDR3 nucleotides: TGCAGCGTTCGGGATGGTCACTCCTACGAGCAGTACTTC. Residues: CSVRDGHSYEQYF.

The table lists this clonotype with a few counts. V is TRBV20-1 and J is TRBJ2-7; tentatively, D is TRBD2 (6 bases). The CDR3 loop spans 13 amino acids. The V and J ends lost 3 bases and 0 bases respectively, with 9 bases between them. In germline, CDR1 is DFQATT, CDR2 SNEGSKA (reference sequence). CDR3 sequence (DNA): TGCAGTGCTAGCAACGGGGGCTCCTACGAGCAGTACTTC. Translation: CSASNGGSYEQYF.

This clonotype was recorded a few times. The chain is built from TRBV27 and TRBJ2-1, with D possibly matching TRBD2 (6 bases). The CDR3 contains 13 residues. CDR1 is MNHEY and CDR2 is SMNVEV in the germline V gene (reference sequence). The V gene lost 6 bases and the J gene lost 4 bases, with 10 bases spanning the gap. CDR3 amino acids: CASRVGGYNEQFF. The CDR3 DNA reads as TGTGCCAGCAGAGTAGGAGGGTACAATGAGCAGTTCTTC.

The rearrangement uses TRBV7-2 and TRBJ2-3; 7 bases fit TRBD1. The CDR3 extends over 16 amino acids. Germline CDR1 reads SGHTA; CDR2 reads FQGNSA. Losses at the gene ends were 5 bases for V and 1 base for J; bases not matched to a gene: 9. This chain's CDR3 is CASSPGRQGRTDTQYF. The CDR3 region has the DNA TGTGCCAGCAGCCCCGGACGACAGGGACGCACAGATACGCAGTATTTT.

This clonotype was seen repeatedly, ten times or more. The gene calls are TRBV29-1 and TRBJ2-3, with D perhaps given as TRBD1 or TRBD2 (5 bases each). The CDR3 has 13 residues. Per the germline V gene, CDR1 is SQVTM and CDR2 is ANQGSEA. V lost 7 bases to trimming and J lost 5 bases, with 16 bases between them. The CDR3 DNA reads as TGCAGCGCCCGGGACGGGACGATAGATACGCAGTATTTT. It encodes CSARDGTIDTQYF.

J is TRBJ2-5 and V is TRBV29-1; TRBD1 matches 9 bases. The CDR3 has 12 residues. CDR1 is SQVTM and CDR2 is ANQGSEA in the germline V gene. The junction had 2 bases not matched to a gene; V was cut back by 4 bases and J by 5 bases. The CDR3, as DNA: TGCAGCGTTGGACAGGGGGGGGAGACCCAGTACTTC. Translation: CSVGQGGETQYF. The entire variable domain, with the rest obtained from reference TRBV29-1 and TRBJ2-5, is as follows: SAVISQKPSRDICQRGTSLTIQCQVDSQVTMMFWYRQQPGQSLTLIATANQGSEATYESGFVIDKFPISRPNLTFSTLTVSNMSPEDSSIYLCSVGQGGETQYFGPGTRLLVL.

V gene TRBV29-1 combines with J gene TRBJ1-5, with 7 nucleotides matching TRBD1. The CDR3 spans 13 residues. Germline assignment: CDR1 SQVTM and CDR2 ANQGSEA. J was trimmed by 5 bases and V by 6 bases; bases with no gene match: 7. DNA of the CDR3: TGCAGCGTCGGACAGGCATATGATCAGCCCCAGCATTTT. Translated, it gives CSVGQAYDQPQHF.

The rearrangement links TRBV4-2 to TRBJ2-2; TRBD2 aligns across 10 bases. The CDR3 covers 18 residues. The germline V gene encodes CDR1 LGHNA and CDR2 YNFKEQ. V lost 4 bases to trimming and J lost 4 bases; unmatched junction nucleotides: 12. CDR3 sequence: CASSLETSGRRGTGELFF. The CDR3 DNA is TGTGCCAGCAGCCTTGAGACTAGCGGGCGGAGGGGCACCGGGGAGCTGTTTTTT.

This clonotype was seen once. The V gene is TRBV20-1, the J gene TRBJ2-5; D remains unclear. CDR1 and CDR2 (germline): DFQATT, SNEGSKA (reference sequence). The CDR3 contains 14 residues. Trimming took 1 base from V and 4 from J, leaving 13 bases between them. CDR3 residues: CSARGTGNVETQYF. The CDR3 nucleotides are TGCAGTGCTAGAGGGACGGGCAATGTAGAGACCCAGTACTTC.

This clonotype turned up a few times. The genes are TRBV7-6 and TRBJ2-3, with 13 positions matching TRBD2. The CDR3 has 19 amino acids. Trimming at V came to 0 bases and at J to 2 bases, leaving 8 bases not matched to a gene. Germline values: CDR1 SGHVS, CDR2 FNYEAQ. As DNA, the CDR3 is TGTGCCAGCAGCTTAGCGGGTCCGGGACTAGCGGGGAACACAGATACGCAGTATTTT. The encoded protein is CASSLAGPGLAGNTDTQYF.

V gene TRBV7-2 combines with J gene TRBJ2-5; 8 positions agree with TRBD2. V lost 5 bases to trimming and J lost 5 bases; unmatched junction nucleotides: 10. Germline CDR1 and CDR2: SGHTA and FQGNSA. CDR3 length equals 15 residues. CDR3 nucleotides: TGTGCCAGCAGCCCCCAGCGGGAGCATGGGGAGACCCAGTACTTC. Its translation: CASSPQREHGETQYF.

This clonotype was counted a few times. This rearrangement joins TRBV12-3 or TRBV12-4 to TRBJ1-1; weak D call: TRBD1 (5 bases). The CDR3 covers 15 residues. Trimming removed 2 bases from V and 5 bases from J, with 15 bases in between. CDR3 coding DNA: TGTGCCAGCAGTTTACACGGGGGTAGGGGAACTGAAGCTTTCTTT. Amino acids: CASSLHGGRGTEAFF.

The chain combines TRBV12-3 or TRBV12-4 with TRBJ1-5; 8 positions match TRBD1. The V and J ends lost 5 bases and 5 bases, in that order; junction bases with no gene match: 5. The CDR3 is 14 residues long. The CDR3: CASSNRGGYQPQHF. As DNA, the CDR3 is TGTGCCAGCAGTAACAGGGGGGGCTATCAGCCCCAGCATTTT.

This clonotype was recorded a few times. CDR3 coding DNA: TGTGCCAGCAGGGGGACGGGCACGAACACCGGGGAGCTGTTTTTT. Amino acids: CASRGTGTNTGELFF. The chain employs TRBV12-3 or TRBV12-4 and TRBJ2-2, with D possibly called TRBD1 or TRBD2 (5 bases each). The germline V and J ends were trimmed by 6 bases and 0 bases, with 11 bases remaining between them. The CDR3 contains 15 residues.

The chain couples TRBV20-1 to TRBJ2-7, with 8 bases aligning to TRBD1. This CDR3 contains 13 residues. Germline lookup yields CDR1 DFQATT and CDR2 SNEGSKA (reference sequence). Losses at the gene ends were 5 bases for V and 5 bases for J; bases not matched to a gene: 8. For the CDR3, the DNA is TGCAGTGCTCCCCCCTGGACAGGGCACGAGCAGTACTTC. Translating gives CSAPPWTGHEQYF.